The 14 T cell receptor beta chains below all came from one sample that was sequenced in a study of Graves' ophthalmopathy and Graves' hyperthyroidism. Using RNA transcripts, the TCR beta CDR3 regions were amplified. HTBI-primed first-round RT-PCR preceded second-round multiplex PCR. TCRdb used MiXCR to reprocess the multiplex PCR reads, holding one entry per CDR3 protein. There are some 360,000 distinct CDR3 sequences in the sample; about a sixth occur only once, and about 2.4% lies in the top ten. The specimen was peripheral blood. These receptors all stem from an adult woman with stable Graves' hyperthyroidism.

This clonotype was observed many times. The chain is built from TRBV29-1 and TRBJ2-7, with D possibly TRBD1 on 6 matching bases. V was shortened by 4 bases and J by 0 bases, with 10 bases between the two germline ends. This CDR3 has 13 amino acids. CDR1 SQVTM and CDR2 ANQGSEA come from the germline V gene. Here the CDR3 reads CSVGQGSSYEQYF. For the CDR3, the DNA is TGCAGCGTTGGGCAGGGGAGCTCCTACGAGCAGTACTTC.

This clonotype showed up many times. The CDR3 is CASSVVGRGYEQYF. DNA for the CDR3: TGTGCCAGTAGTGTTGTCGGGCGGGGCTACGAGCAGTACTTC. This chain links TRBV19 with TRBJ2-7; weak D call: TRBD2 (6 bases). The CDR3 sequence is 14 residues long. Trimming removed 5 bases at V and 3 bases at J, with 14 bases between. Germline CDR1 reads LNHDA; CDR2 reads SQIVND (reference sequence).

The sample holds many counts of this clonotype. This chain joins TRBV29-1 and TRBJ1-1; the D is unclear. From germline, CDR1 is SQVTM and CDR2 ANQGSEA. The V end lost 7 bases, the J end lost 1 base, and 7 bases lay between the germline ends. The CDR3 runs to 11 residues. CDR3 loop: CSGWRNTEAFF. In DNA form, the CDR3 reads TGCAGCGGCTGGAGGAACACTGAAGCTTTCTTT.

In its sample, this clonotype was seen a few times. The gene calls are TRBV28 and TRBJ2-5; 9 nucleotides line up with TRBD2. Germline V gene data show CDR1 as MDHEN and CDR2 as SYDVKM. V gave up 1 base and J gave up 2 bases; unmatched junction bases: 5. This CDR3 region has 16 residues. CDR3 protein: CASSLFAGGLQETQYF. CDR3 DNA: TGTGCCAGCAGTTTATTCGCGGGAGGGCTTCAAGAGACCCAGTACTTC. Supplemented by reference TRBV28 and TRBJ2-5, the full variable domain reads DVKVTQSSRYLVKRTGEKVFLECVQDMDHENMFWYRQDPGLGLRLIYFSYDVKMKEKGDIPEGYSVSREKKERFSLILESASTNQTSMYLCASSLFAGGLQETQYFGPGTRLLVL.

This sequence joins TRBV4-1 and TRBJ2-7; 7 nucleotides agree with TRBD1. V lost 4 bases to trimming and J lost 3 bases; unmatched junction nucleotides: 15. The CDR3 has 17 amino acids. Germline lookup yields CDR1 MGHRA and CDR2 YSYEKL. CDR3 DNA: TGCGCCAGCAGCCGATTATCCGGGACAGCCAATTTCTACGAGCAGTACTTC. Translating gives CASSRLSGTANFYEQYF.

This clonotype was counted at least ten times. The CDR3 loop is CASSEEGAISTGELFF. The DNA for the CDR3 is TGTGCCAGCAGTGAAGAGGGAGCAATCTCCACCGGGGAGCTGTTTTTT. The chain joins TRBV25-1 to TRBJ2-2, with a possible D match to TRBD2 (5 bases). This CDR3 has 16 residues. Per the germline V gene, CDR1 is MGHDK and CDR2 is SYGVNS. V gave up 2 bases and J gave up 4 bases, with 14 bases separating them.

This clonotype was seen many times. V gene TRBV6-1 combines with J gene TRBJ1-5, with D tentatively TRBD1 (6 bases). The CDR3 covers 17 residues. Germline loops: CDR1 MNHNS, CDR2 SASEGT. V was trimmed by 6 bases and J by 4 bases, leaving 22 bases between them. CDR3 residues: CASRETRGGTPNQPQHF. CDR3 DNA: TGTGCCAGCAGGGAAACGAGAGGGGGGACACCAAATCAGCCCCAGCATTTT.

This clonotype was recorded at least ten times. The chain couples TRBV27 to TRBJ1-2; no definite D call. CDR3 length equals 13 residues. Deletions cut 8 bases from V and 4 bases from J, with 14 bases between. Germline CDR1 reads MNHEY; CDR2 reads SMNVEV (reference sequence). The CDR3 loop reads CASGPQTGYGYTF. CDR3 nucleotide sequence: TGTGCCAGCGGACCCCAGACGGGCTATGGCTACACCTTC.

This clonotype was seen a handful of times. The chain uses TRBV28 and TRBJ2-7; 13 bases agree with TRBD2. CDR3 length equals 18 residues. Germline V CDR1 and CDR2: MDHEN, SYDVKM. Losses at the gene ends were 3 bases for V and 1 base for J; bases not matched to a gene: 9. The CDR3 here is CASSFPRTSGSMSYEQYF. CDR3 DNA sequence: TGTGCCAGCAGTTTCCCACGGACTAGCGGGAGTATGTCCTACGAGCAGTACTTC. Supplemented by reference TRBV28 and TRBJ2-7, the full variable domain reads DVKVTQSSRYLVKRTGEKVFLECVQDMDHENMFWYRQDPGLGLRLIYFSYDVKMKEKGDIPEGYSVSREKKERFSLILESASTNQTSMYLCASSFPRTSGSMSYEQYFGPGTRLTVT.

This clonotype was seen at least ten times. This sequence joins TRBV2 and TRBJ2-6; D gene uncertain. In germline, CDR1 is SNHLY, CDR2 FYNNEI. V lost 5 bases, J lost 7 bases, and 9 bases lay in between. The CDR3 is 13 amino acids. This CDR3 reads CASSSLVANVLTF. In DNA, the CDR3 is TGTGCCAGCAGTTCCCTAGTTGCCAACGTCCTGACTTTC.

This clonotype was recorded many times. The chain links TRBV30 to TRBJ1-5, with D possibly matching TRBD1 (6 bases). V shed 1 base and J shed 4 bases, with 11 bases lying between them. The CDR3 has 14 residues. CDR1 is GTSNPN, CDR2 SVGIG, per germline (reference sequence). The CDR3, as DNA: TGTGCCTGGAGTGAAGGACAGATTAATCAGCCCCAGCATTTT. It is translated as CAWSEGQINQPQHF.

This clonotype was picked up many times. The rearrangement uses TRBV28 and TRBJ1-2; no clear D gene. This CDR3 comprises 12 residues. Germline assignment: CDR1 MDHEN and CDR2 SYDVKM. V lost 2 bases and J 8 bases, leaving 9 bases between the germline ends. The CDR3 spells CASSLGSEGYTF. The DNA for the CDR3 is TGTGCCAGCAGTTTAGGGTCGGAAGGCTACACCTTC.

Concerning this clonotype: Being one base from a much bigger clone, this may be a read error. The chain links TRBV9 to TRBJ2-7; maybe TRBD2 (6 bases). The CDR3 contains 14 residues. Germline V CDR1 and CDR2: SGDLS, YYNGEE. The V end lost 0 bases, the J end lost 0 bases, and 7 bases lay between the germline ends. The CDR3 DNA reads TGTGCCAGCAGCGTAGACGGGGGCTCCTACGAGCAGTACGTC. Translation: CASSVDGGSYEQYV.

The chain carries TRBV20-1 and TRBJ1-1, with D uncertain. CDR3 size: 14 residues. The germline V and J ends were trimmed by 2 bases and 3 bases, with 13 bases remaining between them. Germline-derived CDR1 and CDR2 are DFQATT and SNEGSKA (reference sequence). The CDR3 is CSARPSTWDTEAFF. The CDR3 DNA reads TGCAGTGCTAGACCATCGACCTGGGACACTGAAGCTTTCTTT.